The source of this T cell receptor beta chain is a study of blood T cell repertoires in COVID-19. Study information: In each case, the material was cDNA or gDNA derived from T cells, B-cell-depleted T cells, or PBMCs.

In germline, CDR1 is MNHEY, CDR2 SVGEGT. CDR3 length equals 16 residues. Trimming cost V 2 bases and J 10 bases; bases outside gene matches: 12. As originally analysed: For nucleated cells, counts were estimated from reference gene primer amplification. The repertoire was sequenced with immunoSEQ multiplex PCR; TCRdb's copy has only in-frame clones and lacks some. V, J and clone size were drawn from that table, and D and trimming were deduced from the DNA. The profile shows about 250,000 clones, more than 75% of them singletons. The sample taken for sequencing was peripheral blood. The source of this sequence is a woman between 35 and 50 years old who had recovered from COVID-19. The rearrangement links TRBV6-2 or TRBV6-3 to TRBJ2-1; TRBD1 matches 9 bases. CDR3 in DNA: TGTGCCAGCAGTTACGCCGGGACAGGGCCCTTAGGGGAGCAGTTCTTC. Amino acid sequence: CASSYAGTGPLGEQFF.